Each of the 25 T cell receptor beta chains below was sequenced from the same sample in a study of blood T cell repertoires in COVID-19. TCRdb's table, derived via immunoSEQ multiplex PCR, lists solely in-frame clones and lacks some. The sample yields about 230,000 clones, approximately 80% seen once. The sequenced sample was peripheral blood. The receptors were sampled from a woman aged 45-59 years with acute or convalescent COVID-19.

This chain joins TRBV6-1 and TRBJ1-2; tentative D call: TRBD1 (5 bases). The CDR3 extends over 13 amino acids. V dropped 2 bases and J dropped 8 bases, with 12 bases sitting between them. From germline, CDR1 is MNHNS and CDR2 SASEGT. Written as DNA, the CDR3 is TGTGCCAGCAGTGAATCCGGGGGTACCGGCTACACCTTC. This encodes CASSESGGTGYTF.

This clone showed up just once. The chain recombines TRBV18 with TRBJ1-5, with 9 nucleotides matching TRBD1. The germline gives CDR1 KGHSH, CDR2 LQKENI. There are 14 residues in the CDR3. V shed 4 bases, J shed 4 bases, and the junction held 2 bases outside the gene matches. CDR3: CASSQQGANQPQHF. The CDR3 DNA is TGTGCCAGCTCACAACAGGGGGCGAATCAGCCCCAGCATTTT.

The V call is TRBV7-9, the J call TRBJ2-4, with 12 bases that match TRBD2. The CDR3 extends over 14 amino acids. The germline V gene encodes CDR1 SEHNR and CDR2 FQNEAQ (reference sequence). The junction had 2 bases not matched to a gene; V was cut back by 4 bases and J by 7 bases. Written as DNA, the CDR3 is TGTGCCAGCAGCTCGACTAGCGGGAGTAACATTCAGTACTTC. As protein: CASSSTSGSNIQYF.

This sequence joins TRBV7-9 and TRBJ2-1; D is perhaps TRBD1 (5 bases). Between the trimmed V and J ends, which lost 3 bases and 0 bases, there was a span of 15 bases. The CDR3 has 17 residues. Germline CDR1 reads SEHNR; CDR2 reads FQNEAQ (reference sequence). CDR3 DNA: TGTGCCAGCAGCTTCTCACAGGCACCGAGCTCCTACAATGAGCAGTTCTTC. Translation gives CASSFSQAPSSYNEQFF. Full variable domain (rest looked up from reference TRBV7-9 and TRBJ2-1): DTGVSQNPRHKITKRGQNVTFRCDPISEHNRLYWYRQTLGQGPEFLTYFQNEAQLEKSRLLSDRFSAERPKGSFSTLEIQRTEQGDSAMYLCASSFSQAPSSYNEQFFGPGTRLTVL.

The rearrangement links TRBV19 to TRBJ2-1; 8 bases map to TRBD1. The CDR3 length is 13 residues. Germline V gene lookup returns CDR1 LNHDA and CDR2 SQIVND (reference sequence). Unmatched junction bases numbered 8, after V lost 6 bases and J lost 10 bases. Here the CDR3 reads CASSRGQVREQFF. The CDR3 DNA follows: TGTGCCAGTAGCCGGGGACAGGTAAGAGAGCAGTTCTTC.

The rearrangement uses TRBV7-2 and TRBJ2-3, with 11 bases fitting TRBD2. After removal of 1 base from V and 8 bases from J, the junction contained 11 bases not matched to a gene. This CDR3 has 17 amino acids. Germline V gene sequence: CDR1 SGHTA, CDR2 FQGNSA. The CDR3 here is CASSLVLSGGAGGTQYF. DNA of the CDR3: TGTGCCAGCAGCTTAGTCCTTAGCGGGGGGGCTGGAGGTACGCAGTATTTT.

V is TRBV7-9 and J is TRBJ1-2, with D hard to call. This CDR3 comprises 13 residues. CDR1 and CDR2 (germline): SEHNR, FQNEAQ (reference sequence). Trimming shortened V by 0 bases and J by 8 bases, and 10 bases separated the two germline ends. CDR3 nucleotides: TGTGCCAGCAGCTTAGCTAGCGGGGAGGGCTACACCTTC. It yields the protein CASSLASGEGYTF. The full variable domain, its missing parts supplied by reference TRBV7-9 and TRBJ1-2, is DTGVSQNPRHKITKRGQNVTFRCDPISEHNRLYWYRQTLGQGPEFLTYFQNEAQLEKSRLLSDRFSAERPKGSFSTLEIQRTEQGDSAMYLCASSLASGEGYTFGSGTRLTVV.

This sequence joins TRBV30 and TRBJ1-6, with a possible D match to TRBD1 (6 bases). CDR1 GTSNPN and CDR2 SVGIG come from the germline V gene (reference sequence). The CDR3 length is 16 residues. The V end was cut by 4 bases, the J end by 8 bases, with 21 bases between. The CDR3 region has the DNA TGTGCCTGGACAAAACAGGGCTATATTAGTTATTCACCCCTCCACTTT. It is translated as CAWTKQGYISYSPLHF. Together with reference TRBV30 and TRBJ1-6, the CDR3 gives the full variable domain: SQTIHQWPATLVQPVGSPLSLECTVEGTSNPNLYWYRQAAGRGLQLLFYSVGIGQISSEVPQNLSASRPQDRQFILSSKKLLLSDSGFYLCAWTKQGYISYSPLHFGNGTRLTVT.

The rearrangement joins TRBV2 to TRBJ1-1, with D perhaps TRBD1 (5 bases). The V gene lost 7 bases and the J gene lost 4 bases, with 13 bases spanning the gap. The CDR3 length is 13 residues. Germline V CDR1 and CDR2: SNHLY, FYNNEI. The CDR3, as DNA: TGTGCCAGCACCGCGGGGGTGAGCACTGAAGCTTTCTTT. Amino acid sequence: CASTAGVSTEAFF.

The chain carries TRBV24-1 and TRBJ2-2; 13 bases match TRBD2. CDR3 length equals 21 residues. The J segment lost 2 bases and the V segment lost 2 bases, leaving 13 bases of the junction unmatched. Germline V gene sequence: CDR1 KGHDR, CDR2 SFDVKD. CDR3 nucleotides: TGTGCCACCAGTGATTCGCCCTTCTATGGACTAGCGGGGGTAAACACCGGGGAGCTGTTTTTT. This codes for CATSDSPFYGLAGVNTGELFF.

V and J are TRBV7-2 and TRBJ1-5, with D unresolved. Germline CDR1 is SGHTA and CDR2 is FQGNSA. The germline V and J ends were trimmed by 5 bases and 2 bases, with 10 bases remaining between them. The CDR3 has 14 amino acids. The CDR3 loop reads CASSPEGGNQPQHF. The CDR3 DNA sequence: TGTGCCAGCAGCCCCGAGGGTGGCAATCAGCCCCAGCATTTT. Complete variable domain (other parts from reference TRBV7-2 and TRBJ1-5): GAGVSQSPSNKVTEKGKDVELRCDPISGHTALYWYRQSLGQGLEFLIYFQGNSAPDKSGLPSDRFSAERTGGSVSTLTIQRTQQEDSAVYLCASSPEGGNQPQHFGDGTRLSIL.

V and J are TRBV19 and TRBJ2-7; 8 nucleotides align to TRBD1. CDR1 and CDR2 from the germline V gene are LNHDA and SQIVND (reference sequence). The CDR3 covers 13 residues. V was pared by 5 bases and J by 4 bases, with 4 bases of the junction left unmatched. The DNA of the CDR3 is TGTGCCAGTAGTGGACAGGGTTGGTACGAGCAGTACTTC. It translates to CASSGQGWYEQYF.

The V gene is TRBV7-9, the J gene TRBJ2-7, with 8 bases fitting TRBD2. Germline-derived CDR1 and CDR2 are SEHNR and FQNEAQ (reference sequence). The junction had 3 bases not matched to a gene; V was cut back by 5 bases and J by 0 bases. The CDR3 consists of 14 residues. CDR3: CASSTSGSSYEQYF. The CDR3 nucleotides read TGTGCCAGCAGCACCAGCGGGAGCTCCTACGAGCAGTACTTC.

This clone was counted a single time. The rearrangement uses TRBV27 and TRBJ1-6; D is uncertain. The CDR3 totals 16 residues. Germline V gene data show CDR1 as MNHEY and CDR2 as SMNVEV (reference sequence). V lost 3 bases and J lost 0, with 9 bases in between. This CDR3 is CASSFGSDSYNSPLHF. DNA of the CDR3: TGTGCCAGCAGTTTCGGCAGCGACTCCTATAATTCACCCCTCCACTTT.

As DNA, the CDR3 is TGCGCCAGCAGCTTGCAGGGTACCTACGAGCAGTACTTC. It is translated as CASSLQGTYEQYF. The chain has TRBV5-1 and TRBJ2-7, with D possibly matching TRBD1 (5 bases). V was cut by 1 base and J by 2 bases, with 7 bases left in between. Germline loops: CDR1 SGHRS, CDR2 YFSETQ. The CDR3 consists of 13 residues. Full variable domain (outside the CDR3, taken from reference TRBV5-1 and TRBJ2-7): KAGVTQTPRYLIKTRGQQVTLSCSPISGHRSVSWYQQTPGQGLQFLFEYFSETQRNKGNFPGRFSGRQFSNSRSEMNVSTLELGDSALYLCASSLQGTYEQYFGPGTRLTVT.

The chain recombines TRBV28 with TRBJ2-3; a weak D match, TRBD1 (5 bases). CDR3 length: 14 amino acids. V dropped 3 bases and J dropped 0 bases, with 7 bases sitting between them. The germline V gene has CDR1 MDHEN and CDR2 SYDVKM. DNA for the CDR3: TGTGCCAGCAGTTTTCGACAGAGCACAGATACGCAGTATTTT. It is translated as CASSFRQSTDTQYF. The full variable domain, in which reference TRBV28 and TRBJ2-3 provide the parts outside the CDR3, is DVKVTQSSRYLVKRTGEKVFLECVQDMDHENMFWYRQDPGLGLRLIYFSYDVKMKEKGDIPEGYSVSREKKERFSLILESASTNQTSMYLCASSFRQSTDTQYFGPGTRLTVL.

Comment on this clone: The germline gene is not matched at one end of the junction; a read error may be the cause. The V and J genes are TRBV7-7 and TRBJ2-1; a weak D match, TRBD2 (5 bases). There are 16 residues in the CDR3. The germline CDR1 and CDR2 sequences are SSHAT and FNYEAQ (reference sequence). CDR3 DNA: TGTGCTAGCAGCCCCGGAGGCGGAACTAGTTACAATGAGCAGTTCTTC. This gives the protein CASSPGGGTSYNEQFF.

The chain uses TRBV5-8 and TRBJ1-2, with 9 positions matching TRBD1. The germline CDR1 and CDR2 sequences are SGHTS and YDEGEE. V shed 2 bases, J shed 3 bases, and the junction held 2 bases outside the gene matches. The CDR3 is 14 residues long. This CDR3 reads CASSLQGADYGYTF. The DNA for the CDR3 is TGTGCCAGCAGCTTACAGGGGGCAGACTATGGCTACACCTTC.

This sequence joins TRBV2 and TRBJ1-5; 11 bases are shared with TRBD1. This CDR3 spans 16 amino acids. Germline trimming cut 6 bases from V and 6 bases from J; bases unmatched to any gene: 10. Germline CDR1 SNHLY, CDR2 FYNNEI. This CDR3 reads CASRRTGTGGIQPQHF. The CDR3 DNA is TGTGCCAGCAGGAGAACCGGGACAGGGGGAATTCAGCCCCAGCATTTT.

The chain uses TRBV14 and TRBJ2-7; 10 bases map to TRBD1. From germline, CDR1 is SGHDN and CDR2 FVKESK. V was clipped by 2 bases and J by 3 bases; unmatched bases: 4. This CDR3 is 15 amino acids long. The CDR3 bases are TGTGCCAGCAGCCAACCGGGGACAGGGGACTACGAGCAGTACTTC. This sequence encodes CASSQPGTGDYEQYF.

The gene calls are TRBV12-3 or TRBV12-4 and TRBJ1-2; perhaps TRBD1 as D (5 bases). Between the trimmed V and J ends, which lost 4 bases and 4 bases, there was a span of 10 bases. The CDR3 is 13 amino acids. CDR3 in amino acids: CASSSTAIYGYTF. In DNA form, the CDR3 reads TGTGCCAGCAGTTCGACAGCGATCTATGGCTACACCTTC.

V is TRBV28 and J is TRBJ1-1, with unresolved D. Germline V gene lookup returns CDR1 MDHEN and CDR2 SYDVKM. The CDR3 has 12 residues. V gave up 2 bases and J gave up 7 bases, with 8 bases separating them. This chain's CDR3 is CASSLRWSEAFF. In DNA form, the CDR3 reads TGTGCCAGCAGTTTACGATGGAGTGAAGCTTTCTTT.

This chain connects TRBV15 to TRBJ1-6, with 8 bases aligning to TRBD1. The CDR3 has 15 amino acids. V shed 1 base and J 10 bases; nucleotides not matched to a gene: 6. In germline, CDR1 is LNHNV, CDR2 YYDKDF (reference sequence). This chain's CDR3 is CATSRVDREGSPLHF. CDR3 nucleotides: TGTGCCACCAGCAGAGTGGACAGGGAAGGATCACCCCTCCACTTT.

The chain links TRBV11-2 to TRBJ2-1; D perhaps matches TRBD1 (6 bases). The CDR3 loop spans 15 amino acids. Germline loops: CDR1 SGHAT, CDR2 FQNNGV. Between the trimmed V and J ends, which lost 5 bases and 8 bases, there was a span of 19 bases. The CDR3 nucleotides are TGTGCCAGCAGCACCGGTTGGTACAGGGCCTATGAGCAGTTCTTC. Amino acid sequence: CASSTGWYRAYEQFF.

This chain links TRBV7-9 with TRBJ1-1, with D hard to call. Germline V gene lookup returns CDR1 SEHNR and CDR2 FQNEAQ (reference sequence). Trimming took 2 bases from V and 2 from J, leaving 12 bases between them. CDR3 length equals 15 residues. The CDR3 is CASSLLIASNTEAFF. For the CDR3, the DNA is TGTGCCAGCAGCTTACTAATCGCCTCCAACACTGAAGCTTTCTTT.